This T cell receptor (beta chain) was found in a study of T cell responses to AZD1222 COVID-19 vaccine. General study findings and limits: Close to half of spike-specific TCRs reportedly recognize unmutated variant regions.

Of note for this clone: Its specificity is not known.

Sequencing used immunoSEQ multiplex PCR; TCRdb keeps in-frame clones, though not all of them. The table has approximately 170,000 clones, 92% seen once. Per germline, CDR1 SGDLS and CDR2 YYNGEE. The V and J ends lost 3 bases and 12 bases respectively, with 33 bases between them. This CDR3 is 18 amino acids long. Sequenced here: peripheral blood, sampled 28 days after the second AZD1222 dose. The sequence was collected from an adult who received the AZD1222 COVID-19 vaccine. The V call is TRBV9, the J call TRBJ1-2; maybe TRBD1 (6 bases). The CDR3 sequence is CASSEPRQDSHKLVRHTF. CDR3 bases: TGTGCCAGCAGCGAGCCCAGACAGGATAGTCACAAACTCGTAAGACACACCTTC.